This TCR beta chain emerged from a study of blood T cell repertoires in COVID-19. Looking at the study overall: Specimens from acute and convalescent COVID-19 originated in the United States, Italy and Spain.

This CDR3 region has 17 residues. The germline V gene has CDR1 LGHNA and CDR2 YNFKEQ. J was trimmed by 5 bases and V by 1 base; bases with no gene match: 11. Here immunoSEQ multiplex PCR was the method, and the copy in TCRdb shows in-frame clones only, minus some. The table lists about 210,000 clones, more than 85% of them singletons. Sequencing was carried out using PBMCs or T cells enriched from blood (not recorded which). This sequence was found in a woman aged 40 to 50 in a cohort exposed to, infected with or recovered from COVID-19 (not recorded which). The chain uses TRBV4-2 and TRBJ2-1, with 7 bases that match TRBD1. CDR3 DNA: TGTGCCAGCAGCCAAGTCGACAGGGCTGATATTAACAATGAGCAGTTCTTC. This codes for CASSQVDRADINNEQFF.